This T cell receptor beta chain is from a study of graft-versus-host responses after intestinal transplantation. The CDR3 is 15 amino acids. Trimming cost V 6 bases and J 3 bases; bases outside gene matches: 10. CDR1 is SNHLY and CDR2 is FYNNEI in the germline V gene. The assay was immunoSEQ multiplex PCR, and TCRdb's table has in-frame clones only and misses some. Among approximately 99,000 clones listed, 91% were seen once. As to this clone: Its matching antigen is unknown.

Study-level results: The study found high graft-versus-host to host-versus-graft clonal ratios in allografts of patients with graft-donor T cell macrochimerism.

This clonotype was obtained from a human donor who was the organ donor for an intestinal transplant. The gene calls are TRBV2 and TRBJ2-7; 8 bases fit TRBD1. The source material was unstimulated CD4+ T cells sorted from spleen or lymph node cells, sampled before transplant. DNA of the CDR3: TGTGCCAGCAGAGCTACGTTGACAGGGGACTACGAGCAGTACTTC. Its protein product is CASRATLTGDYEQYF.